The sequence of this TCR beta chain was determined in a study of blood T cell repertoires in COVID-19. Whole-study context: Acute-phase and convalescent COVID-19 samples originated in the United States, Italy and Spain.

Authors' processing steps: How many nucleated cells were present was estimated from reference gene primer amplification. The repertoire was sequenced with immunoSEQ multiplex PCR; TCRdb's copy has only in-frame clones and lacks some. V, J and clone size are taken as reported in that table, and D and trimming were inferred from the DNA itself. In the table there are 260,000 or so clones, 85% of which are singletons. The CDR3 totals 13 residues. Trimming removed 6 bases from V and 1 base from J, with 8 bases in between. Per germline, CDR1 SGHRS and CDR2 YFSETQ. Participants' reported clinical history set cohort assignment.

This rearrangement joins TRBV5-1 to TRBJ1-3; a weak D match, TRBD1 (6 bases). This sequence originates from a woman in her forties or fifties who had recovered from COVID-19. Sample: PBMCs or T cells enriched from blood (not recorded which). Here the CDR3 reads CASKGVSGNTIYF. The CDR3 DNA follows: TGCGCCAGCAAGGGGGTTTCTGGAAACACCATATATTTT.